A single sample is the source of the 20 T cell receptor beta chains below, sequenced in a study of T cell responses to AZD1222 COVID-19 vaccine (dated by TCRdb to the early 2020s). In light of the paper, this sample's time point label describes: baseline before first vaccination. The library was built by means of the immunoSEQ multiplex PCR assay. The clones in this table, taken by TCRdb from immuneACCESS, are in-frame only. Not every clone is retained; where verified, under half of the shortfall comes from an unresolved V gene, and the cause of the rest is unknown. Here the sample has 130,000 or so clones; 93% occur a single time. The ten largest clones represent under 4% of the sample. The sequences come from peripheral blood, collected on day 0 of AZD1222 vaccination. The receptors derive from an adult in good health.

The chain links TRBV5-1 to TRBJ1-1, with 10 bases identical to TRBD1. The germline V gene has CDR1 SGHRS and CDR2 YFSETQ. The length of the CDR3 is 17 residues. J was trimmed by 4 bases and V by 3 bases; bases with no gene match: 12. CDR3 nucleotides: TGCGCCAGCAGCTCACAAAGACAGGGGGCGATAGGCACTGAAGCTTTCTTT. Protein product: CASSSQRQGAIGTEAFF.

V and J are TRBV27 and TRBJ1-1; tentatively, D is TRBD1 (5 bases). The CDR3 has 15 residues. Trimming stripped 3 bases from V and 8 bases from J, with 19 bases between. Germline CDR1 reads MNHEY; CDR2 reads SMNVEV (reference sequence). The CDR3 DNA is TGTGCCAGCAGTTTCCGAAGGGGACGATCCTTAGAAGCTTTCTTT. This codes for CASSFRRGRSLEAFF.

The rearrangement joins TRBV4-1 to TRBJ2-2, with D perhaps matching TRBD2 (7 bases). The germline V and J ends were trimmed by 2 bases and 5 bases, with 12 bases remaining between them. The CDR3 is made up of 15 amino acids. Per the germline V gene, CDR1 is MGHRA and CDR2 is YSYEKL. CDR3 protein: CASSQRRGGTGELFF. As DNA, the CDR3 is TGCGCCAGCAGCCAACGAAGGGGGGGAACCGGGGAGCTGTTTTTT.

This clone came up a few times. This chain uses TRBV5-1 with TRBJ1-2; D not certain. The CDR3 consists of 14 residues. Germline loops: CDR1 SGHRS, CDR2 YFSETQ. Trimming cost V 4 bases and J 4 bases, with 14 bases left between them. The CDR3 sequence: CASSPLESFYGYTF. DNA for the CDR3: TGCGCCAGCAGCCCTCTTGAGTCCTTCTATGGCTACACCTTC. Variable domain in full (rest from reference TRBV5-1 and TRBJ1-2): KAGVTQTPRYLIKTRGQQVTLSCSPISGHRSVSWYQQTPGQGLQFLFEYFSETQRNKGNFPGRFSGRQFSNSRSEMNVSTLELGDSALYLCASSPLESFYGYTFGSGTRLTVV.

The chain combines TRBV5-6 with TRBJ1-2, with D hard to call. Trimming removed 1 base from V and 2 bases from J, with 9 bases in between. CDR3 size: 14 residues. The germline gives CDR1 SGHDT, CDR2 YYEEEE. CDR3 region: CASSLLGPNYGYTF. The CDR3 region has the DNA TGTGCCAGCAGCTTGCTAGGGCCCAACTATGGCTACACCTTC.

This chain joins TRBV4-1 and TRBJ2-1, with TRBD2 matching 7 bases. Trimming at V came to 0 bases and at J to 2 bases, leaving 1 base not matched to a gene. CDR1 and CDR2 from the germline V gene are MGHRA and YSYEKL. The CDR3 is 15 residues long. The CDR3 sequence is CASSQEGTTYNEQFF. CDR3 coding DNA: TGCGCCAGCAGCCAAGAAGGGACTACCTACAATGAGCAGTTCTTC.

J is TRBJ2-2 and V is TRBV6-5; 8 nucleotides line up with TRBD2. V shed 6 bases, J shed 1 base, and the junction held 4 bases outside the gene matches. The CDR3 runs 15 residues. CDR1 MNHEY and CDR2 SVGAGI come from the germline V gene. This chain's CDR3 is CASRPTSGNTGELFF. The CDR3 nucleotides read TGTGCCAGCAGACCAACTAGCGGGAACACCGGGGAGCTGTTTTTT.

CDR3 nucleotides: TGTGCCAGCAGGTCCATTACTGAAGCTTTCTTT. Its translation is CASRSITEAFF. V usage is TRBV6-5 and J usage is TRBJ1-1; D is ambiguous. The germline V and J ends were trimmed by 6 bases and 5 bases, with 7 bases remaining between them. CDR3 length: 11 amino acids. Germline values: CDR1 MNHEY, CDR2 SVGAGI.

J is TRBJ1-2 and V is TRBV7-9; D remains ambiguous. Trimming shortened V by 5 bases and J by 8 bases, and 15 bases separated the two germline ends. This CDR3 has 13 amino acids. The germline V gene has CDR1 SEHNR and CDR2 FQNEAQ (reference sequence). The DNA of the CDR3 is TGTGCCAGCAGCCCGGACGGTCTGGGGGGCTACACCTTC. Its protein is CASSPDGLGGYTF.

This chain joins TRBV5-8 and TRBJ2-2, with D maybe TRBD1 (5 bases). The V gene's germline CDR1 is SGHTS and CDR2 YDEGEE. V was trimmed by 1 base and J by 7 bases, leaving 11 bases between them. The CDR3 sequence is 14 residues long. The CDR3 nucleotides read TGTGCCAGCAGCTTGAGTCAGGGCGACGGGGAGCTGTTTTTT. Translated, it gives CASSLSQGDGELFF.

The chain has TRBV5-4 and TRBJ1-4; TRBD1 matches at 9 bases. V gave up 3 bases and J gave up 4 bases; unmatched junction bases: 4. Germline V gives CDR1 SGHNT, CDR2 YYREEE (reference sequence). This CDR3 spans 15 amino acids. The CDR3, as DNA: TGTGCCAGCAGCTCGGACAGGGGCGGTAATGAAAAACTGTTTTTT. Protein: CASSSDRGGNEKLFF.

In DNA form, the CDR3 reads TGTGCCAGCAGCCAAGGGGACAGCCAAGAGACCCAGTACTTC. Protein sequence: CASSQGDSQETQYF. The chain joins TRBV4-2 to TRBJ2-5; TRBD1 agrees at 7 bases. Germline CDR1 LGHNA, CDR2 YNFKEQ. V trimming: 1 base; J trimming: 1 base; junction bases outside the gene matches: 0. This CDR3 region has 14 residues.

The chain recombines TRBV7-9 with TRBJ2-1, with 7 bases matching TRBD2. Germline V lookup: CDR1 SEHNR, CDR2 FQNEAQ (reference sequence). There are 15 residues in the CDR3. The V segment lost 4 bases and the J segment 0 bases; nucleotides outside the gene matches: 3. The CDR3 region is CASSSGTNSYNEQFF. CDR3 DNA: TGTGCCAGCAGCTCCGGGACTAACTCCTACAATGAGCAGTTCTTC. Combining the CDR3 with reference TRBV7-9 and TRBJ2-1 gives the whole variable domain DTGVSQNPRHKITKRGQNVTFRCDPISEHNRLYWYRQTLGQGPEFLTYFQNEAQLEKSRLLSDRFSAERPKGSFSTLEIQRTEQGDSAMYLCASSSGTNSYNEQFFGPGTRLTVL.

The J gene is TRBJ2-1, the V gene TRBV27, with 15 bases that match TRBD2. The CDR3 runs to 16 residues. The trim removed 4 bases at V and 8 bases at J, leaving 6 bases unmatched. CDR1 is MNHEY and CDR2 is SMNVEV in the germline V gene (reference sequence). Written as DNA, the CDR3 is TGTGCCAGCAGTTCGGGACTAGCGGGGGGAGTGCATGAGCAGTTCTTC. This codes for CASSSGLAGGVHEQFF.

The chain joins TRBV20-1 to TRBJ2-7; no clear D gene. This CDR3 is 11 amino acids long. CDR1 DFQATT and CDR2 SNEGSKA come from the germline V gene (reference sequence). Deletions cut 0 bases from V and 3 bases from J, with 3 bases between. CDR3 DNA: TGCAGTGCTAGAGAATTCTACGAGCAGTACTTC. Its protein product is CSAREFYEQYF.

This chain joins TRBV28 and TRBJ1-4, with D maybe TRBD1 (5 bases). Trimming cost V 5 bases and J 6 bases, with 16 bases left between them. The CDR3 extends over 15 amino acids. The V gene's germline CDR1 is MDHEN and CDR2 SYDVKM. The CDR3 DNA reads TGTGCCAGCAGTGGCGCCGGGACGGATTATGAAAAACTGTTTTTT. It is translated as CASSGAGTDYEKLFF. Combining the CDR3 with reference TRBV28 and TRBJ1-4 gives the whole variable domain DVKVTQSSRYLVKRTGEKVFLECVQDMDHENMFWYRQDPGLGLRLIYFSYDVKMKEKGDIPEGYSVSREKKERFSLILESASTNQTSMYLCASSGAGTDYEKLFFGSGTQLSVL.

The chain combines TRBV6-1 with TRBJ1-5, with 7 bases that match TRBD1. This CDR3 has 19 amino acids. Germline CDR1 MNHNS, CDR2 SASEGT. Germline trimming cut 2 bases from V and 3 bases from J; bases unmatched to any gene: 16. Here the CDR3 reads CASSELAAGTDALNQPQHF. The CDR3 bases are TGTGCCAGCAGTGAACTTGCCGCCGGGACAGACGCTCTCAATCAGCCCCAGCATTTT.

The J gene is TRBJ2-1, the V gene TRBV28; D unresolved. V shed 4 bases and J shed 0 bases, with 19 bases lying between them. Germline-derived CDR1 and CDR2 are MDHEN and SYDVKM. The CDR3 contains 18 residues. The CDR3 spells CASSSPLLSASSYNEQFF. The CDR3 nucleotides read TGTGCCAGCAGTTCCCCCCTTTTGAGCGCGAGCTCCTACAATGAGCAGTTCTTC.

The rearrangement uses TRBV20-1 and TRBJ2-5; no firm D call. V lost 3 bases and J lost 3, with 5 bases in between. CDR1 and CDR2 from the germline V gene are DFQATT and SNEGSKA (reference sequence). CDR3 length: 11 residues. In DNA, the CDR3 is TGCAGTGCTAGCCCCGAAGAGACCCAGTACTTC. It yields the protein CSASPEETQYF.

This chain links TRBV29-1 with TRBJ2-3; D possibly uses TRBD1 or TRBD2 (5 bases each). The CDR3 runs 16 residues. The germline V gene encodes CDR1 SQVTM and CDR2 ANQGSEA. The CDR3 DNA reads TGCAGGAGGGGCGGGCTCCGCTGGGAGCACACAGATACGCAGTATTTT. Protein sequence: CRRGGLRWEHTDTQYF.